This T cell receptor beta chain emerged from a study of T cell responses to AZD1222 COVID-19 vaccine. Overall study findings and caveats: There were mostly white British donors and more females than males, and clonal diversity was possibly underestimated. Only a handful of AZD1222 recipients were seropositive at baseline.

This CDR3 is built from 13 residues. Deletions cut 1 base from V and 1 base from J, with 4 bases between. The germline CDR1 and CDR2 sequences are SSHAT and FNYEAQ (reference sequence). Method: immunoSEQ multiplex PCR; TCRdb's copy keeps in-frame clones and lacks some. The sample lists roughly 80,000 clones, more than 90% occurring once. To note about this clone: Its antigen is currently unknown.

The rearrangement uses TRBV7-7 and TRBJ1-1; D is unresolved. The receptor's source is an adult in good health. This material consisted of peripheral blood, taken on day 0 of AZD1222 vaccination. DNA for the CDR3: TGTGCCAGCAGCTTAGACAGGAACACTGAAGCTTTCTTT. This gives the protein CASSLDRNTEAFF.